This T cell receptor beta chain was identified in a study of graft-versus-host responses after intestinal transplantation. About the study: Following induction with anti-thymocyte globulin, all recipients were given tacrolimus and steroids for around three years. Study-level points and caveats: GvH clones occurred in recipient marrow; some first appeared in ileum or blood. Peak circulating GvH clone levels were associated with early post-transplant HvG declines.

A single count supports this clone. Its antigen is not identified. The method was immunoSEQ multiplex PCR; TCRdb's version includes in-frame clones alone and lacks a portion of them. The table lists thousands of clones, 65% to 80% of them singletons. Processing released intraepithelial and lamina propria lymphocytes from the graft tissue. CDR1 and CDR2 from the germline V gene are MDHEN and SYDVKM. J gave up 1 base and V 11 bases, and 4 bases lay outside the gene matches. This CDR3 region has 15 residues. The sample here was ileum tissue, taken 330 to 350 days after intestinal transplantation. The chain employs TRBV28 and TRBJ2-1; 14 bases fit TRBD2. The clonotype originates from a human patient who received an intestinal transplant, so some T cells may come from the graft donor. The CDR3 nucleotides are TGTGCCTCTCGGACTAGCGGGAGGTCCTACAATGAGCAGTTCTTC. This codes for CASRTSGRSYNEQFF.